These 4 T cell receptor beta chains originate from one sample sequenced in a study of patients and donors after allogeneic stem cell transplantation. Each CDR3 protein gets one entry after TCRdb re-called the RT-PCR reads with MiXCR. The sample contains over 400,000 distinct CDR3 sequences, 16% of which appear only once. Sequenced: blood, either unsorted or a sorted T cell fraction (not recorded which). The receptors come from a human donor who was either an allogeneic HSCT recipient or a stem cell or donor lymphocyte infusion donor (not recorded which). It is not recorded whose cells these are; they may come from a transplant donor.

The chain joins TRBV11-1 to TRBJ2-6, with D perhaps matching TRBD2 (5 bases). The V and J ends lost 9 bases and 3 bases respectively, with 24 bases between them. The CDR3 sequence is 18 residues long. The V gene's germline CDR1 is SGHAT and CDR2 FQDESV (reference sequence). CDR3 sequence reads: CARSSGPITWGGANVLTF. Here the CDR3 DNA reads TGTGCCAGAAGCAGCGGACCCATTACCTGGGGTGGGGCCAACGTCCTGACTTTC.

This clonotype has more than one count but fewer than ten. CDR3 nucleotides: TGTGCCAGCATCGGGGGGACTAGCGGGGGCGAGCAGTACTTC. Translated, it gives CASIGGTSGGEQYF. The chain couples TRBV2 to TRBJ2-7; 14 bases map to TRBD2. J lost 6 bases, V lost 7 bases, and 5 bases had no gene match. CDR3 length equals 14 residues. From germline, CDR1 is SNHLY and CDR2 FYNNEI. Complete variable domain (other parts from reference TRBV2 and TRBJ2-7): EPEVTQTPSHQVTQMGQEVILRCVPISNHLYFYWYRQILGQKVEFLVSFYNNEISEKSEIFDDQFSVERPDGSNFTLKIRSTKLEDSAMYFCASIGGTSGGEQYFGPGTRLTVT.

This clonotype appeared a single time. This chain links TRBV4-2 with TRBJ2-2; possibly TRBD2 for D (6 bases). The V gene lost 1 base and the J gene lost 4 bases, with 10 bases spanning the gap. CDR3 length equals 15 residues. The germline gives CDR1 LGHNA, CDR2 YNFKEQ. CDR3 protein: CASSQGGGSTGELFF. In DNA form, the CDR3 reads TGTGCCAGCAGCCAAGGTGGGGGGTCCACCGGGGAGCTGTTTTTT.

This chain uses TRBV6-2 or TRBV6-3 with TRBJ2-5; D is undetermined. The CDR3 is 14 residues long. Deletions cut 6 bases from V and 5 bases from J, with 16 bases between. Germline V lookup: CDR1 MNHEY, CDR2 SVGEGT. This chain's CDR3 is CASSSITVMETQYF. CDR3 DNA: TGTGCCAGCAGCTCAATCACAGTTATGGAGACCCAGTACTTC.